The rows below give T cell receptor beta chains drawn from one sample of a study of blood T cells in healthy people across ages. TCRdb re-called the 5' RACE reads with MiXCR, one entry per CDR3 protein. The data contain 550,000 to 750,000 distinct CDR3 sequences, under 25% of them seen just once; the ten biggest clones take up 3.6%. Sequenced input: blood. The source is a man between 65 and 85 years old in good health. Each CDR3 is given with its conserved first and last residue. A D gene is named only where the DNA matches it firmly. The listing skips clone size in some rows; elsewhere it reads once, few, many or a size class.

TRBJ2-1	TRBV4-2	NA	TRBD2	19	TGTGCCAGCAGCCAAGAAAAGGGGTTGGGGACTAGCGCCTACAATGAGCAGTTCTTC	CASSQEKGLGTSAYNEQFF
TRBJ2-5	TRBV5-6	few	NA	14	TGTGCCAGCAGCGGGGACAGCGGGCAAGAGACCCAGTACTTC	CASSGDSGQETQYF
TRBJ2-7	TRBV13	NA	TRBD2	15	TGTGCCAGCAGCCTTCGCCGGGAGGCCTCCTACGAGCAGTACTTC	CASSLRREASYEQYF
TRBJ1-4	TRBV6-1	few	NA	16	TGTGCCAGCAGTGAATCTTGGGGCAGGCCTGGTGAAAAACTGTTTTTT	CASSESWGRPGEKLFF
TRBJ2-1	TRBV12-3/TRBV12-4	NA	NA	15	TGTGCCAGCAGTTTCTCCGCGATTCGGGTTGGTGAGCAGTTCTTC	CASSFSAIRVGEQFF
TRBJ2-4	TRBV27	NA	TRBD1	16	TGTGCCAGCAATCTACAGGGGGTCCTAGCCAAAAACATTCAGTACTTC	CASNLQGVLAKNIQYF
TRBJ2-1	TRBV10-2	many	TRBD1	15	TGCGCCAGCAGTATCGACAGGGCTGGTTACAATGAGCAGTTCTTC	CASSIDRAGYNEQFF
TRBJ2-5	TRBV2	many	NA	12	TGTGCCAGCAGGGATCGGGCTCGGGAGCAGTACTTC	CASRDRAREQYF
TRBJ1-1	TRBV6-5	few	NA	15	TGTGCCAGCAGTTACTTCGACGACGGGAACACTGAAGCTTTCTTT	CASSYFDDGNTEAFF
TRBJ2-5	TRBV7-2	many	TRBD2	15	TGTGCCAGCAGCTTAGTGGCGGGAGTAATGGAGACCCAGTACTTC	CASSLVAGVMETQYF
TRBJ2-2	TRBV3-1	NA	TRBD2	19	TGTGCCAGCAGCCAAGATCGGGCCCTCGCGGGAGGGCCCATCGGGGAGCTGTTTTTT	CASSQDRALAGGPIGELFF
TRBJ2-1	TRBV7-2	NA	TRBD2	13	TGTGCCAGTAGCGGGAAGGTATACAATGAGCAGTTCTTC	CASSGKVYNEQFF
TRBJ2-5	TRBV20-1	NA	TRBD2	13	TGCAGTGCTAGCGGGGGGGCCAAAGAGACCCAGTACTTC	CSASGGAKETQYF
TRBJ2-3	TRBV5-1	few	NA	14	TGCGCCAGCAGCTTGGGGTTTAGCACAGATACGCAGTATTTT	CASSLGFSTDTQYF
TRBJ2-1	TRBV29-1	few	NA	15	TGCAGCGTTGAAGTGCACATTCGGGAAGACAATGAGCAGTTCTTC	CSVEVHIREDNEQFF
TRBJ2-5	TRBV24-1	once	NA	16	TGTGCCACCAGTGATTTGCAAATGGGGAAGGGAGAGACCCAGTACTTC	CATSDLQMGKGETQYF
TRBJ2-7	TRBV27	NA	TRBD1	13	TGTGCCAGCAGTATGGACAGGTCCTACGAGCAGTACTTC	CASSMDRSYEQYF
TRBJ2-2	TRBV7-9	NA	NA	14	TGTGCCAGCGATGGGGGTTGGGGCACCGGGGAGCTGTTTTTT	CASDGGWGTGELFF
TRBJ2-1	TRBV9	few	NA	14	TGTGCCAGCAGCCCCACGGGGGCGAGCTATGAGCAGTTCTTC	CASSPTGASYEQFF
TRBJ2-7	TRBV28	NA	NA	15	TGTGCCAGCATCGACCCGGGACTTATATCCTACGAGCAGTACTTC	CASIDPGLISYEQYF
TRBJ2-5	TRBV10-3	NA	NA	16	TGTGCCATCAGTGTGCTCGCTGCACAGGGACGAGAGACCCAGTACTTC	CAISVLAAQGRETQYF
TRBJ2-1	TRBV7-3	NA	TRBD2	16	TGTGCCAGCAGCTTAATTGCTAGCGGGAGTCAAAATGAGCAGTTCTTC	CASSLIASGSQNEQFF
TRBJ2-1	TRBV10-3	NA	NA	14	TGTGCCATCAAGGGCGGGATCTCCTACAATGAGCAGTTCTTC	CAIKGGISYNEQFF
TRBJ2-5	TRBV18	few	NA	13	TGTGCCAGCTCACCACGTGGATTTGAGACCCAGTACTTC	CASSPRGFETQYF
TRBJ1-2	TRBV7-9	few	TRBD1	15	TGTGCCAGCAGCTTCCGGGACAGGGGTGGCTATGGCTACACCTTC	CASSFRDRGGYGYTF
TRBJ2-4	TRBV4-1	NA	NA	15	TGCGCCAGCAGCCAGGACTTCTTCCAGAGGGACATTCAGTACTTC	CASSQDFFQRDIQYF
TRBJ1-4	TRBV20-1	NA	NA	13	TGCAGTGCTGCCGGGACTTCGAATGAAAAACTGTTTTTT	CSAAGTSNEKLFF
TRBJ1-1	TRBV7-3	NA	NA	15	TGTGCCAGCAGCCCATTGGGGGGCACGAACACTGAAGCTTTCTTT	CASSPLGGTNTEAFF
TRBJ2-5	TRBV27	NA	NA	13	TGTGCCAGCAGTTCATTACGGGGGGCGGAGCAGTACTTC	CASSSLRGAEQYF
TRBJ2-3	TRBV29-1	NA	TRBD2	15	TGCAGCGTTGGACTAGCGGGGGGGAGCACAGATACGCAGTATTTT	CSVGLAGGSTDTQYF
TRBJ2-7	TRBV28	few	NA	14	TGTGCCAGCAGTTTAGGTGCAGGGAGGAACGAGCAGTACTTC	CASSLGAGRNEQYF
TRBJ1-1	TRBV4-3	few	NA	13	TGCGCCAGCAGCCAAGAGATAGGGATTGGAGCTTTCTTT	CASSQEIGIGAFF
TRBJ1-2	TRBV20-1	few	NA	13	TGCAGTGCTAGAGTCACTGATCGCTATGGCTACACCTTC	CSARVTDRYGYTF
TRBJ2-3	TRBV9	NA	TRBD2	16	TGTGCCAGCAGCCCCCGACTAGCGGGAAGCACAGATACGCAGTATTTT	CASSPRLAGSTDTQYF
TRBJ2-1	TRBV20-1	once	TRBD2	15	TGCAGTGCCCTGGGACTAGCGGGATACAACAATGAGCAGTTCTTC	CSALGLAGYNNEQFF
TRBJ2-7	TRBV20-1	NA	TRBD2	14	TGCAGTGCTAGAGAGGCGGGAGTCAGGGTCGAGCAGTACTTC	CSAREAGVRVEQYF
TRBJ1-6	TRBV7-8	NA	NA	14	TGTGCCAGCAGCTCCACAGGGAATGGCTCACCCCTCCACTTT	CASSSTGNGSPLHF
TRBJ2-3	TRBV27	NA	NA	16	TGTGCCAGCAGTGCCGCTTGGGGTCCCGGCACAGATACGCAGTATTTT	CASSAAWGPGTDTQYF
TRBJ2-7	TRBV6-5	NA	TRBD1	14	TGTGCCAGCAGTTACTCGACAGGGGACTACGAGCAGTACTTC	CASSYSTGDYEQYF
TRBJ2-3	TRBV3-1	NA	NA	14	TGTGCCAGCAGCCAAAACACGCGCGCAGATACGCAGTATTTT	CASSQNTRADTQYF
TRBJ1-1	TRBV5-1	few	NA	13	TGCGCCAGCAGCATTACAAGGAACACTGAAGCTTTCTTT	CASSITRNTEAFF